These 6 T cell receptor beta chains came from one sample sequenced in a study of a mutant IDH1 vaccine in newly diagnosed glioma. As for time point: baseline, week 1 (first vaccination visit). As to treatment: pre-vaccination baseline after standard-of-care therapy. Profiled with immunoSEQ multiplex PCR; TCRdb holds only in-frame clones, not every one. The data contain just under 95,000 clones, roughly 80% of them singletons. The sequencing used PBMCs, collected from a glioma patient treated with radiotherapy, temozolomide or both. Receptors were obtained from a woman aged 45 to 65 with glioma.

J is TRBJ1-2 and V is TRBV7-9, with D possibly matching TRBD1 (6 bases). The V end was cut by 5 bases, the J end by 8 bases, with 15 bases between. The CDR3 has 13 residues. Germline V gives CDR1 SEHNR, CDR2 FQNEAQ (reference sequence). The CDR3 here is CASSPQQGGGYTF. The CDR3 DNA reads as TGTGCCAGCAGCCCACAACAGGGTGGCGGCTACACCTTC.

The chain carries TRBV6-1 and TRBJ2-3; the D is unclear. V was cut by 7 bases and J by 1 base, with 9 bases left in between. CDR3 length: 13 residues. The germline CDR1 and CDR2 sequences are MNHNS and SASEGT. As DNA, the CDR3 is TGTGCCAGCAAAAGCCCGGGCACAGATACGCAGTATTTT. It specifies CASKSPGTDTQYF.

This clone was recorded only once. This rearrangement joins TRBV7-2 to TRBJ1-5; D remains ambiguous. Germline V lookup: CDR1 SGHTA, CDR2 FQGNSA. The CDR3 is made up of 16 amino acids. Trimming cost V 4 bases and J 2 bases, with 15 bases left between them. The DNA for the CDR3 is TGTGCCAGCAGCTCTCGAGGAGGGTCTGGCAATCAGCCCCAGCATTTT. Translation: CASSSRGGSGNQPQHF.

This sequence joins TRBV9 and TRBJ1-1, with 9 bases identical to TRBD1. Unmatched junction bases numbered 5, after V lost 3 bases and J lost 5 bases. The CDR3 loop spans 14 amino acids. Germline CDR1 is SGDLS and CDR2 is YYNGEE. The DNA of the CDR3 is TGTGCCAGCAGCGAGGGGACAGGGAGGACTGAAGCTTTCTTT. This translates into CASSEGTGRTEAFF.

The V call is TRBV27, the J call TRBJ1-4; 7 bases match TRBD1. This CDR3 has 13 residues. Germline V gene lookup returns CDR1 MNHEY and CDR2 SMNVEV (reference sequence). The J segment lost 10 bases and the V segment lost 5 bases, leaving 7 bases of the junction unmatched. The CDR3 DNA sequence: TGTGCCAGCAGTCTGAGACAGGGCGGAAAACTGTTTTTT. Amino acid sequence: CASSLRQGGKLFF.

This CDR3 reads CASSYSNRYSPLHF. As DNA, the CDR3 is TGTGCCAGCAGTTACTCGAACCGGTATTCACCCCTCCACTTT. The rearrangement links TRBV6-5 to TRBJ1-6; D is uncertain. Germline V gene sequence: CDR1 MNHEY, CDR2 SVGAGI. The CDR3 is 14 amino acids. Trimming left V 0 bases short and J 8 bases short, with 8 bases between.